Below are 23 T cell receptor beta chains sequenced from a single sample in a study of early T cells in non-severe SARS-CoV-2 infection. MiXCR, run by TCRdb on the 5' RACE reads, gives a single entry per CDR3 protein. Counted here are about 110,000 distinct CDR3 sequences, over 8.5% occurring once; the ten biggest clones make up about 7.6%. Sample: whole blood. The receptors here all came from an adult who was a healthcare worker with PCR-confirmed SARS-CoV-2 infection or an uninfected control (not recorded which).

This clonotype occurred a few times. V is TRBV7-2 and J is TRBJ2-7, with D perhaps matching TRBD1 or TRBD2 (5 bases each). Germline V gene lookup returns CDR1 SGHTA and CDR2 FQGNSA. V was clipped by 1 base and J by 2 bases, with 9 bases between them. This CDR3 spans 14 amino acids. CDR3 amino acids: CASSLERGAYEQYF. The CDR3 nucleotides are TGTGCCAGCAGCTTAGAAAGGGGAGCCTACGAGCAGTACTTC.

This clonotype has just a few counts. This chain links TRBV10-2 with TRBJ2-1; possibly TRBD2 for D (6 bases). Deletions cut 11 bases from V and 7 bases from J, with 12 bases between. Germline V gene data show CDR1 as WSHSY and CDR2 as SAAADI. The CDR3 has 11 residues. CDR3 DNA: TGCGCCGTTCGGGAGAAAAATGAGCAGTTCTTC. It translates to CAVREKNEQFF.

This clonotype was recorded many times. The chain employs TRBV6-1 and TRBJ1-1, with 10 bases identical to TRBD1. J was trimmed by 3 bases and V by 5 bases; bases with no gene match: 3. This CDR3 has 14 residues. Germline assignment: CDR1 MNHNS and CDR2 SASEGT. CDR3 nucleotide sequence: TGTGCCAGCAGTCTGGGACAGGGGTACACTGAAGCTTTCTTT. Protein: CASSLGQGYTEAFF.

The sample holds a few counts of this clonotype. The chain has TRBV7-2 and TRBJ2-5; 13 bases are a match to TRBD2. Germline-derived CDR1 and CDR2 are SGHTA and FQGNSA. The CDR3 is 17 amino acids. The junction had 10 bases not matched to a gene; V was cut back by 2 bases and J by 7 bases. Written as DNA, the CDR3 is TGTGCCAGCAGCTTATTTGGCGGACTAGCGGGAGATGGGACCCAGTACTTC. This translates into CASSLFGGLAGDGTQYF.

The chain recombines TRBV20-1 with TRBJ2-5; TRBD2 matches at 10 bases. Germline lookup yields CDR1 DFQATT and CDR2 SNEGSKA (reference sequence). The CDR3 length is 13 residues. V lost 6 bases, J lost 3 bases, and 4 bases stayed unmatched. The CDR3 region has the DNA TGCAGTGCGGCAGCGGGAGGGAAAGAGACCCAGTACTTC. Amino acids: CSAAAGGKETQYF.

This clonotype was seen many times. This chain connects TRBV3-1 to TRBJ1-1; D remains unclear. CDR1 and CDR2 (germline): LGHDT, YNNKEL (reference sequence). The CDR3 has 14 residues. The V end lost 0 bases, the J end lost 4 bases, and 9 bases lay between the germline ends. DNA of the CDR3: TGTGCCAGCAGCCAAGATATGGCGGCCACTGAAGCTTTCTTT. Its translation is CASSQDMAATEAFF.

Ten or more counts support this clonotype. This rearrangement joins TRBV10-1 to TRBJ1-1; no clear D gene. This CDR3 region has 15 residues. V lost 0 bases and J 7 bases, leaving 15 bases between the germline ends. The germline gives CDR1 WNHNN, CDR2 SYGVQD (reference sequence). The CDR3 DNA reads as TGCGCCAGCAGTGAGTCAAGGGAGACTAGAAATGAAGCTTTCTTT. Protein: CASSESRETRNEAFF.

This clonotype was seen only once. The chain is built from TRBV7-2 and TRBJ1-2; D gene unclear. Germline V gene lookup returns CDR1 SGHTA and CDR2 FQGNSA. The CDR3 is 14 amino acids. V was trimmed by 0 bases and J by 4 bases, leaving 9 bases between them. The CDR3 region is CASSLAPVLYGYTF. CDR3 nucleotide sequence: TGTGCCAGCAGCTTAGCGCCGGTCCTCTATGGCTACACCTTC.

This clonotype was seen ten or more times. V usage is TRBV5-1 and J usage is TRBJ2-3; either TRBD1 or TRBD2 may supply D (5 bases each). This CDR3 spans 15 amino acids. With 4 bases removed from V and 4 bases from J, the gap between germline ends came to 16 bases. Germline loops: CDR1 SGHRS, CDR2 YFSETQ. CDR3 sequence reads: CASSRDLPGADTQYF. The CDR3 DNA is TGCGCCAGCAGCCGGGACCTCCCCGGGGCAGATACGCAGTATTTT.

As concerns this clonotype: This is likely a read error, given that the CDR3 carries no conserved phenylalanine or tryptophan at its end. The chain is built from TRBV7-2 and TRBJ2-3, with 8 bases aligning to TRBD2. With V trimmed by 5 bases and J by 0 bases, 10 bases remained unmatched. The CDR3 is 17 amino acids. Germline V gene sequence: CDR1 SGHTA, CDR2 FQGNSA. CDR3 DNA: TGTGCCAGCAGCCCACCTCGACTAGCGCAAAGCACAGATACGCAGTATATT. Translation gives CASSPPRLAQSTDTQYI.

The genes are TRBV28 and TRBJ2-6; D is uncertain. CDR3 length equals 15 residues. V was cut by 5 bases and J by 0 bases, with 8 bases left in between. Per the germline V gene, CDR1 is MDHEN and CDR2 is SYDVKM. This CDR3 reads CASSVASSGANVLTF. CDR3 DNA sequence: TGTGCCAGCAGTGTAGCAAGCTCTGGGGCCAACGTCCTGACTTTC.

This clonotype was observed a handful of times. The rearrangement uses TRBV7-2 and TRBJ1-3; D gene ambiguous. The V gene's germline CDR1 is SGHTA and CDR2 FQGNSA. V dropped 10 bases and J dropped 7 bases, with 11 bases sitting between them. The CDR3 length is 11 residues. The chain's CDR3 is CAIRSVNTIYF. CDR3 DNA: TGTGCCATTAGATCGGTGAACACCATATATTTT.

This clonotype was seen repeatedly, ten times or more. This sequence joins TRBV29-1 and TRBJ1-1; D uncertain. Trimming took off 4 bases at V and 8 bases at J, with 8 bases between the two ends. This CDR3 comprises 10 residues. Germline V gene sequence: CDR1 SQVTM, CDR2 ANQGSEA. Written as DNA, the CDR3 is TGCAGCGTTGGCCAGATAGAAGCTTTCTTT. Translated: CSVGQIEAFF.

This clonotype was observed a handful of times. The chain has TRBV11-3 and TRBJ1-1; perhaps TRBD1 as D (5 bases). The CDR3 loop spans 14 amino acids. V shed 3 bases and J shed 4 bases, with 12 bases lying between them. Germline CDR1 is SGHNT and CDR2 is YENEEA. CDR3 nucleotide sequence: TGTGCCAGCAGCTTGAACACAGGTCGCACTGAAGCTTTCTTT. Protein product: CASSLNTGRTEAFF.

This clonotype was counted only a few times. The J gene is TRBJ1-2, the V gene TRBV18; D remains ambiguous. V was trimmed by 6 bases and J by 3 bases, leaving 8 bases between them. The CDR3 extends over 12 amino acids. Germline CDR1 is KGHSH and CDR2 is LQKENI. This CDR3 reads CASSGSDYGYTF. CDR3 nucleotide sequence: TGTGCCAGCTCGGGATCCGACTATGGCTACACCTTC.

This clonotype was seen ten or more times. This sequence joins TRBV20-1 and TRBJ2-1; 8 bases map to TRBD2. The CDR3 runs 16 residues. CDR1 is DFQATT and CDR2 is SNEGSKA in the germline V gene (reference sequence). After removal of 4 bases from V and 4 bases from J, the junction contained 12 bases not matched to a gene. The CDR3: CSAMGREGLVYNEQFF. For the CDR3, the DNA is TGCAGTGCTATGGGACGGGAGGGCCTGGTTTACAATGAGCAGTTCTTC.

This chain joins TRBV4-1 and TRBJ1-2; 8 bases are shared with TRBD1. With 3 bases clipped from V and 0 bases from J, the junction kept 12 bases outside the gene matches. This CDR3 comprises 18 residues. Germline values: CDR1 MGHRA, CDR2 YSYEKL. CDR3 nucleotides: TGCGCCAGCAGCCATCACAAATCGTACAGGGGGTCTAACTATGGCTACACCTTC. Residues: CASSHHKSYRGSNYGYTF.

The chain uses TRBV7-6 and TRBJ2-7; 7 bases line up with TRBD1. V shed 5 bases, J shed 4 bases, and the junction held 11 bases outside the gene matches. CDR1 is SGHVS, CDR2 FNYEAQ, per germline. The CDR3 is made up of 15 amino acids. This CDR3 reads CASSQETGKRYEQYF. DNA for the CDR3: TGTGCCAGCAGCCAAGAGACAGGGAAGAGATACGAGCAGTACTTC.

The V and J genes are TRBV12-3 or TRBV12-4 and TRBJ2-5; 12 nucleotides line up with TRBD2. The trim removed 6 bases at V and 5 bases at J, leaving 4 bases unmatched. CDR3 length equals 14 residues. CDR3 in DNA: TGTGCCAGCAGCCTAACTAGCGGGAGGGAGACCCAGTACTTC. As protein: CASSLTSGRETQYF.

This clonotype was detected a few times. This rearrangement joins TRBV29-1 to TRBJ2-5; perhaps TRBD2 as D (6 bases). This CDR3 region has 14 residues. Germline V gives CDR1 SQVTM, CDR2 ANQGSEA. The V gene lost 0 bases and the J gene lost 5 bases, with 13 bases spanning the gap. CDR3 protein: CSVEEEAGGETQYF. As DNA, the CDR3 is TGCAGCGTTGAAGAAGAAGCGGGTGGCGAGACCCAGTACTTC.

Many counts were recorded for this clonotype. The chain recombines TRBV6-2 or TRBV6-3 with TRBJ1-1, with D unresolved. Germline V gene sequence: CDR1 MNHEY, CDR2 SVGEGT. Trimming cost V 7 bases and J 1 base, with 16 bases left between them. This CDR3 region has 15 residues. The CDR3 sequence is CASKAMRAPNTEAFF. In nucleotides, the CDR3 is TGTGCCAGCAAGGCAATGAGGGCCCCGAACACTGAAGCTTTCTTT.

There are many counts of this clonotype. V is TRBV10-3 and J is TRBJ2-3; tentative D call: TRBD2 (5 bases). CDR1 is ENHRY and CDR2 is SYGVKD in the germline V gene. The CDR3 has 13 amino acids. Trimming stripped 8 bases from V and 2 bases from J, with 11 bases between. As DNA, the CDR3 is TGTGCCATCCGGGAAAAACCCACAGATACGCAGTATTTT. This sequence encodes CAIREKPTDTQYF.

This clonotype has ten or more counts. The gene calls are TRBV28 and TRBJ2-4; D might be TRBD1 (6 bases). This CDR3 has 13 residues. Germline V gene data show CDR1 as MDHEN and CDR2 as SYDVKM. The V end was cut by 5 bases, the J end by 1 base, with 6 bases between. CDR3 protein: CASSDRAKNIQYF. The CDR3 nucleotides are TGTGCCAGCAGTGACAGGGCCAAAAACATTCAGTACTTC.